The 18 T cell receptor beta chains below were found in one sample sequenced in a study of blood T cell repertoires in COVID-19. Profiled with immunoSEQ multiplex PCR; TCRdb holds only in-frame clones, not every one. Of 9,500 to 15,000 clones detected, around four fifths appear once; the ten largest clones hold 3% to 4.5%. Sequenced material: peripheral blood. These receptors all stem from a woman aged 55-70 years with acute or convalescent COVID-19.

This clone appeared a few times. The chain is built from TRBV3-1 (or the pseudogene TRBV3-2) and TRBJ2-7, with 11 bases fitting TRBD1. Germline V gene lookup returns CDR1 LGHDT and CDR2 YNNKEL (reference sequence). CDR3 length equals 16 residues. Trimming cost V 1 base and J 3 bases; bases outside gene matches: 5. The CDR3 loop is CASSQVPGQGVYEQYF. The CDR3, as DNA: TGTGCCAGCAGCCAAGTCCCGGGACAGGGGGTCTACGAGCAGTACTTC.

The chain couples TRBV29-1 to TRBJ2-5; D may be TRBD2 (7 bases). CDR1 is SQVTM and CDR2 is ANQGSEA in the germline V gene. The V and J ends lost 6 bases and 2 bases respectively, with 19 bases between them. The CDR3 is 15 amino acids. CDR3 DNA: TGCAGCGTCCGCGGGGGCAGGGTTTTGCAAGAGACCCAGTACTTC. This encodes CSVRGGRVLQETQYF.

The rearrangement joins TRBV5-4 to TRBJ2-5; possible D gene TRBD2, 6 bases. The germline CDR1 and CDR2 sequences are SGHNT and YYREEE (reference sequence). Trimming took off 6 bases at V and 2 bases at J, with 11 bases between the two ends. The CDR3 runs 13 residues. The CDR3 region has the DNA TGTGCCAGCAACCTTGGGGGGCAAGAGACCCAGTACTTC. Translated, it gives CASNLGGQETQYF.

V gene TRBV7-9 combines with J gene TRBJ1-1; possibly TRBD1 for D (6 bases). With 5 bases removed from V and 7 bases from J, the gap between germline ends came to 20 bases. The CDR3 extends over 15 amino acids. Germline assignment: CDR1 SEHNR and CDR2 FQNEAQ (reference sequence). The CDR3 spells CASSLSRLGAGEAFF. The CDR3 DNA reads TGTGCCAGCAGCCTCTCGCGTCTGGGGGCTGGTGAAGCTTTCTTT.

The chain combines TRBV6-5 with TRBJ2-3, with TRBD1 matching 10 bases. V lost 10 bases and J lost 4; bases outside the gene matches: 11. Germline CDR1 and CDR2: MNHEY and SVGAGI. This CDR3 has 15 residues. The CDR3 DNA follows: TGTGCCATCTTGGATGACAGGGGGCGCGCAGATACGCAGTATTTT. As protein: CAILDDRGRADTQYF.

This clone has a single count. The rearrangement joins TRBV4-1 to TRBJ1-6; D possibly corresponds to TRBD1 (5 bases). Per germline, CDR1 MGHRA and CDR2 YSYEKL. V shed 1 base and J shed 7 bases, with 14 bases lying between them. The CDR3 length is 16 residues. CDR3 coding DNA: TGCGCCAGCAGCCAAGCTCCGACAGCCTTCAATTCACCCCTCCACTTT. Translating it yields CASSQAPTAFNSPLHF.

The rearrangement joins TRBV24-1 to TRBJ2-2; a weak D match, TRBD2 (6 bases). Trimming removed 4 bases at V and 7 bases at J, with 6 bases between. This CDR3 region has 12 residues. Germline V gene lookup returns CDR1 KGHDR and CDR2 SFDVKD. The CDR3 here is CATSEGGGELFF. DNA for the CDR3: TGTGCCACCAGTGAGGGGGGCGGGGAGCTGTTTTTT.

The V call is TRBV5-1, the J call TRBJ1-4, with 11 bases matching TRBD1. Per the germline V gene, CDR1 is SGHRS and CDR2 is YFSETQ. The CDR3 loop spans 13 amino acids. The junction had 0 bases not matched to a gene; V was cut back by 5 bases and J by 6 bases. The CDR3 nucleotides read TGCGCCAGCAGGGACAGGGGGCATGAAAAACTGTTTTTT. Amino acid sequence: CASRDRGHEKLFF.

V is TRBV11-1 and J is TRBJ2-5; TRBD1 agrees at 10 bases. The CDR3 spans 15 residues. Germline trimming cut 0 bases from V and 4 bases from J; bases unmatched to any gene: 2. CDR1 is SGHAT, CDR2 FQDESV, per germline (reference sequence). DNA of the CDR3: TGTGCCAGCAGCTTAGCAGGACAGGGGGGAGAGACCCAGTACTTC. The encoded protein is CASSLAGQGGETQYF.

The gene calls are TRBV10-3 and TRBJ2-1; 9 bases are shared with TRBD1. V trimming: 6 bases; J trimming: 5 bases; junction bases outside the gene matches: 11. The CDR3 runs to 16 residues. Looked up from germline, CDR1 is ENHRY and CDR2 is SYGVKD. The CDR3 sequence is CAISLLGQGMDNEQFF. The DNA of the CDR3 is TGTGCCATCAGCCTACTTGGACAGGGGATGGACAATGAGCAGTTCTTC.

The CDR3 DNA is TGTGCCAGTAAAGGACTAGCGGGGGGTAGGACAGATACGCAGTATTTT. It codes for CASKGLAGGRTDTQYF. The chain links TRBV19 to TRBJ2-3, with 14 bases matching TRBD2. This CDR3 region has 16 residues. Losses at the gene ends were 7 bases for V and 3 bases for J; bases not matched to a gene: 6. Germline V CDR1 and CDR2: LNHDA, SQIVND (reference sequence).

This rearrangement joins TRBV7-3 to TRBJ1-1; D is perhaps TRBD1 (6 bases). Trimming shortened V by 5 bases and J by 1 base, and 11 bases separated the two germline ends. The CDR3 has 14 amino acids. Germline lookup yields CDR1 SGHTA and CDR2 FQGTGA. The CDR3 region is CASSPGHSNTEAFF. The CDR3 DNA sequence: TGTGCCAGCAGCCCGGGACACTCGAACACTGAAGCTTTCTTT.

The CDR3 here is CASSPWTGGTGELFF. The CDR3 region has the DNA TGTGCCAGTAGTCCGTGGACAGGAGGGACCGGGGAGCTGTTTTTT. The chain has TRBV19 and TRBJ2-2; the D gene is possibly TRBD1 (7 bases). The V gene lost 5 bases and the J gene lost 5 bases, with 15 bases spanning the gap. Germline CDR1 and CDR2: LNHDA and SQIVND (reference sequence). The CDR3 runs to 15 residues.

In this sample, this clone turned up once. The chain couples TRBV9 to TRBJ2-3, with 9 bases matching TRBD2. With 4 bases clipped from V and 2 bases from J, the junction kept 11 bases outside the gene matches. This CDR3 has 17 residues. Per germline, CDR1 SGDLS and CDR2 YYNGEE. CDR3 DNA sequence: TGTGCCAGCAGCCCCTACGGGAGCGGGGGGACCACAGATACGCAGTATTTT. This translates into CASSPYGSGGTTDTQYF.

The chain employs TRBV5-1 and TRBJ1-2; D unresolved. The ends were cut back, 0 bases at V and 0 bases at J, with 9 bases in the middle. Germline CDR1 is SGHRS and CDR2 is YFSETQ. The CDR3 is made up of 15 amino acids. The CDR3 sequence is CASSLAGRANYGYTF. The CDR3 DNA follows: TGCGCCAGCAGCTTGGCCGGTAGAGCTAACTATGGCTACACCTTC.

This rearrangement joins TRBV20-1 to TRBJ1-1; the D is unclear. The length of the CDR3 is 11 residues. Trimming removed 5 bases at V and 1 base at J, with 5 bases between. Germline CDR1 DFQATT, CDR2 SNEGSKA (reference sequence). The CDR3 reads CSARGNTEAFF. The CDR3 nucleotides read TGCAGTGCTCGGGGGAACACTGAAGCTTTCTTT.

The rearrangement uses TRBV6-5 and TRBJ2-7; 9 nucleotides line up with TRBD1. Germline values: CDR1 MNHEY, CDR2 SVGAGI. The V gene end was trimmed by 6 bases and the J gene end by 3 bases; junction bases not matched to a gene: 6. This CDR3 region has 14 residues. The DNA for the CDR3 is TGTGCCAGCAGCCCGACAGGGGGTGGCTACGAGCAGTACTTC. Its translation is CASSPTGGGYEQYF.

The table lists this clone with a few counts. The J gene is TRBJ1-1, the V gene TRBV7-9, with 7 bases lining up with TRBD1. The CDR3 contains 13 residues. Germline assignment: CDR1 SEHNR and CDR2 FQNEAQ (reference sequence). The V gene end was trimmed by 8 bases and the J gene end by 1 base; junction bases not matched to a gene: 4. In DNA, the CDR3 is TGTGCCAGCGAATGGACAGGGAACACTGAAGCTTTCTTT. Its protein product is CASEWTGNTEAFF.